Each of the 29 T cell receptor beta chains below was sequenced from the same sample in a study of cytomegalovirus exposure and HLA in healthy donors (TCRdb year 2017). The library came from the immunoSEQ multiplex PCR assay. The multiplex PCR relied on a mix of 60 forward primers for TCR Vbeta segments and 13 reverse primers for TCR Jbeta segments. The immuneACCESS repertoire file appears here via TCRdb, limited to in-frame rearrangements. These files lack a portion of the clones; in checked studies, under half of the deficit traces to unresolved V genes, and the cause of the others is not known. The sample table gives some 76,000 clones. The ten top clones hold about 2.4% of the sample. The sequencing input was PBMCs. Source of these receptors: a female donor in good health and CMV-seropositive.

This sequence joins TRBV18 and TRBJ2-2; 7 bases fit TRBD1. Looked up from germline, CDR1 is KGHSH and CDR2 is LQKENI. This CDR3 contains 16 residues. With 2 bases clipped from V and 7 bases from J, the junction kept 10 bases outside the gene matches. The CDR3 region has the DNA TGTGCCAGCTCACCAAACGACAGGGCAGCGGTCGGGGAGCTGTTTTTT. Translating gives CASSPNDRAAVGELFF.

The genes are TRBV10-3 and TRBJ1-5; tentatively, D is TRBD1 (6 bases). The V end was cut by 5 bases, the J end by 1 base, with 12 bases between. Germline V gene data show CDR1 as ENHRY and CDR2 as SYGVKD. The CDR3 spans 15 residues. The chain's CDR3 is CAISPQGLSNQPQHF. As DNA, the CDR3 is TGTGCCATCAGTCCGCAGGGGCTAAGCAATCAGCCCCAGCATTTT.

The chain is built from TRBV14 and TRBJ2-7; possibly TRBD1 for D (6 bases). Per germline, CDR1 SGHDN and CDR2 FVKESK. This CDR3 contains 14 residues. Trimming took 4 bases from V and 0 from J, leaving 10 bases between them. The CDR3 here is CASSPQGFSYEQYF. The CDR3 DNA sequence: TGTGCCAGCAGCCCGCAGGGGTTCTCCTACGAGCAGTACTTC.

The V and J genes are TRBV19 and TRBJ2-1, with 8 bases identical to TRBD2. This CDR3 contains 17 residues. Unmatched junction bases numbered 8, after V lost 4 bases and J lost 0 bases. CDR1 and CDR2 (germline): LNHDA, SQIVND (reference sequence). The CDR3 bases are TGTGCCAGTAGTAAGGTGGGGAGCGGGAGCTCCTACAATGAGCAGTTCTTC. Its translation: CASSKVGSGSSYNEQFF.

The rearrangement joins TRBV25-1 to TRBJ1-3, with a weak D call TRBD1 (5 bases). Trimming left V 3 bases short and J 4 bases short, with 19 bases between. The germline V gene has CDR1 MGHDK and CDR2 SYGVNS. The CDR3 covers 17 residues. The CDR3 nucleotides read TGTGCCAGCAGTGACCTGCTAGAGGGAGGGGTGGGAAACACCATATATTTT. Its protein is CASSDLLEGGVGNTIYF. The entire variable domain, with the rest obtained from reference TRBV25-1 and TRBJ1-3, is as follows: EADIYQTPRYLVIGTGKKITLECSQTMGHDKMYWYQQDPGMELHLIHYSYGVNSTEKGDLSSESTVSRIRTEHFPLTLESARPSHTSQYLCASSDLLEGGVGNTIYFGEGSWLTVV.

This chain links TRBV7-6 with TRBJ2-5, with 9 bases aligning to TRBD1. Germline values: CDR1 SGHVS, CDR2 FNYEAQ. The CDR3 spans 16 residues. V was clipped by 1 base and J by 4 bases; unmatched bases: 7. DNA of the CDR3: TGTGCCAGCAGCTTAGACTCGACAGGGGGAGGAGAGACCCAGTACTTC. This translates into CASSLDSTGGGETQYF.

The chain employs TRBV30 and TRBJ2-1; 13 nucleotides line up with TRBD2. The CDR3 consists of 16 residues. Trimming at V came to 0 bases and at J to 8 bases, leaving 7 bases not matched to a gene. Germline V CDR1 and CDR2: GTSNPN, SVGIG (reference sequence). CDR3 coding DNA: TGTGCCTGGAGTGTACCTAGGACTAGCGGGAGCGATGAGCAGTTCTTC. Protein: CAWSVPRTSGSDEQFF. The complete variable domain, with remaining parts taken from reference TRBV30 and TRBJ2-1, reads SQTIHQWPATLVQPVGSPLSLECTVEGTSNPNLYWYRQAAGRGLQLLFYSVGIGQISSEVPQNLSASRPQDRQFILSSKKLLLSDSGFYLCAWSVPRTSGSDEQFFGPGTRLTVL.

The chain carries TRBV15 and TRBJ1-5; TRBD1 matches at 8 bases. The germline CDR1 and CDR2 sequences are LNHNV and YYDKDF (reference sequence). This CDR3 contains 15 residues. J gave up 2 bases and V 1 base, and 1 base lay outside the gene matches. This chain's CDR3 is CATSRGGQGNQPQHF. The CDR3 nucleotides read TGTGCCACCAGCAGAGGGGGACAGGGCAATCAGCCCCAGCATTTT.

V gene TRBV2 combines with J gene TRBJ1-5, with 11 bases aligning to TRBD1. Germline trimming cut 4 bases from V and 6 bases from J; bases unmatched to any gene: 2. The CDR3 consists of 14 residues. Germline loops: CDR1 SNHLY, CDR2 FYNNEI. The CDR3 DNA reads as TGTGCCAGCAGTGGGACAGGGGGCTTTCAGCCCCAGCATTTT. Protein sequence: CASSGTGGFQPQHF.

This chain connects TRBV29-1 to TRBJ2-7, with a weak D call TRBD2 (6 bases). The CDR3 spans 15 residues. Germline V gives CDR1 SQVTM, CDR2 ANQGSEA. V gave up 0 bases and J gave up 2 bases, with 14 bases separating them. This CDR3 reads CSVEEAGTETYEQYF. The DNA of the CDR3 is TGCAGCGTTGAAGAGGCGGGGACGGAAACCTACGAGCAGTACTTC.

V usage is TRBV6-6 and J usage is TRBJ1-1, with a tentative D call TRBD1 (5 bases). The CDR3 loop spans 13 amino acids. V was trimmed by 5 bases and J by 1 base, leaving 8 bases between them. The germline V gene has CDR1 MNHNY and CDR2 SVGAGI (reference sequence). The DNA for the CDR3 is TGTGCCAGCAGTGGACAAACGAACACTGAAGCTTTCTTT. Its protein product is CASSGQTNTEAFF.

The chain employs TRBV28 and TRBJ2-7; a weak D match, TRBD1 (5 bases). Trimming stripped 5 bases from V and 3 bases from J, with 20 bases between. The CDR3 spans 16 residues. Per the germline V gene, CDR1 is MDHEN and CDR2 is SYDVKM. The CDR3 nucleotides read TGTGCCAGCAGTCCCCCCGGGCAGGGATGGGTCTACGAGCAGTACTTC. Translation: CASSPPGQGWVYEQYF.

This sequence joins TRBV6-1 and TRBJ1-1; no clear D gene. This CDR3 is 14 amino acids long. With 5 bases removed from V and 0 bases from J, the gap between germline ends came to 10 bases. Germline V gives CDR1 MNHNS, CDR2 SASEGT. CDR3 amino acids: CASSSQIMNTEAFF. CDR3 DNA sequence: TGTGCCAGCAGTTCACAGATAATGAACACTGAAGCTTTCTTT.

The chain has TRBV6-1 and TRBJ2-7; 11 bases align to TRBD1. Germline assignment: CDR1 MNHNS and CDR2 SASEGT. J was trimmed by 6 bases and V by 2 bases; bases with no gene match: 3. This CDR3 region has 14 residues. The CDR3 reads CASSEWTGGLEQYF. DNA of the CDR3: TGTGCCAGCAGTGAATGGACAGGGGGCCTCGAGCAGTACTTC.

The chain carries TRBV5-8 and TRBJ1-2; D unresolved. In germline, CDR1 is SGHTS, CDR2 YDEGEE. V lost 2 bases to trimming and J lost 7 bases, with 15 bases between them. The CDR3 is 14 amino acids. The CDR3 is CASSFTEGSGGYTF. As DNA, the CDR3 is TGTGCCAGCAGCTTTACAGAGGGTTCGGGTGGCTACACCTTC.

This chain joins TRBV18 and TRBJ1-2; 7 positions match TRBD1. The CDR3 consists of 13 residues. The germline gives CDR1 KGHSH, CDR2 LQKENI. V dropped 6 bases and J dropped 5; count of bases not matched to a gene: 6. The CDR3: CASSLDRVYGYTF. The CDR3 nucleotides are TGTGCCAGCTCGCTTGACAGGGTTTATGGCTACACCTTC.

The chain couples TRBV4-1 to TRBJ2-3, with TRBD2 matching 9 bases. The CDR3 runs to 16 residues. V lost 0 bases to trimming and J lost 4 bases; unmatched junction nucleotides: 5. Germline CDR1 reads MGHRA; CDR2 reads YSYEKL. Written as DNA, the CDR3 is TGCGCCAGCAGCCAAGAATTAGCGGGAGCGGCAGATACGCAGTATTTT. Its protein product is CASSQELAGAADTQYF.

For this clone: Relative to the germline gene, one junction end is altered; a read error may explain this. J is TRBJ2-2 and V is TRBV30; D possibly corresponds to TRBD1 (6 bases). This CDR3 comprises 15 residues. The germline V gene has CDR1 GTSNPN and CDR2 SVGIG (reference sequence). CDR3 nucleotides: TGTGCCGGGAGTGTAATTAACAGGGACACCGGGGAGCTGTTTTTT. Translation gives CAGSVINRDTGELFF. The variable domain in full, with the rest retrieved from reference TRBV30 and TRBJ2-2, is SQTIHQWPATLVQPVGSPLSLECTVEGTSNPNLYWYRQAAGRGLQLLFYSVGIGQISSEVPQNLSASRPQDRQFILSSKKLLLSDSGFYLCAGSVINRDTGELFFGEGSRLTVL.

Comment on this clone: The identical CDR3 is also encoded by other nucleotide sequences in the sample. The rearrangement uses TRBV30 and TRBJ1-2, with D uncertain. The CDR3 spans 12 residues. Germline CDR1 and CDR2: GTSNPN and SVGIG (reference sequence). Trimming shortened V by 2 bases and J by 2 bases, and 6 bases separated the two germline ends. DNA of the CDR3: TGTGCCTGGAGTCGGGGAAACTATGGCTACACCTTC. This sequence encodes CAWSRGNYGYTF.

The chain joins TRBV15 to TRBJ2-1; TRBD1 might be the D (5 bases). Between the trimmed V and J ends, which lost 0 bases and 12 bases, there was a span of 9 bases. CDR3 length: 12 residues. Germline-derived CDR1 and CDR2 are LNHNV and YYDKDF (reference sequence). Written as DNA, the CDR3 is TGTGCCACCAGCAGAGAAGGGGTCGCGCAGTTCTTC. Its translation is CATSREGVAQFF.

The chain combines TRBV25-1 with TRBJ2-3, with D possibly matching TRBD2 (6 bases). The CDR3 is made up of 14 amino acids. The germline CDR1 and CDR2 sequences are MGHDK and SYGVNS. V lost 6 bases and J lost 1, with 11 bases in between. The CDR3, as DNA: TGTGCCAGCAGAGGAGGGATGCGCACAGATACGCAGTATTTT. Encoded protein: CASRGGMRTDTQYF.

CDR3 in DNA: TGCAGCGTTGAGGGGGACAGGGGACACGCCTACGAGCAGTACTTC. It codes for CSVEGDRGHAYEQYF. The chain combines TRBV29-1 with TRBJ2-7; 10 bases line up with TRBD1. Per germline, CDR1 SQVTM and CDR2 ANQGSEA. The CDR3 loop spans 15 amino acids. Trimming cost V 3 bases and J 2 bases; bases outside gene matches: 7.

This chain links TRBV12-2 with TRBJ1-1. TRBV12-2 is a pseudogene locus. This CDR3 is built from 15 residues. The CDR3 region has the DNA TGTGCAAGTCGCGCCCGACCCGACTTGAACACTGAAGCTTTCTTT. It is translated as CASRARPDLNTEAFF.

The chain links TRBV5-1 to TRBJ2-7; 12 nucleotides match TRBD2. The CDR3 contains 16 residues. Germline V gene lookup returns CDR1 SGHRS and CDR2 YFSETQ. The V and J ends lost 2 bases and 3 bases, in that order; junction bases with no gene match: 6. The CDR3 region has the DNA TGCGCCAGCAGCTTCTCCGGGACTAGCGGGTTCTACGAGCAGTACTTC. Protein sequence: CASSFSGTSGFYEQYF.

The genes are TRBV28 and TRBJ2-5, with a tentative D call TRBD2 (7 bases). Trimming pared 5 bases from V and 5 bases from J, leaving 18 bases between. The CDR3 totals 15 residues. The germline V gene has CDR1 MDHEN and CDR2 SYDVKM. CDR3 nucleotide sequence: TGTGCCAGCAGTCCCCGGCAGGGGAGGGTGGAGACCCAGTACTTC. This gives the protein CASSPRQGRVETQYF. The whole variable domain, filled in from reference TRBV28 and TRBJ2-5, reads DVKVTQSSRYLVKRTGEKVFLECVQDMDHENMFWYRQDPGLGLRLIYFSYDVKMKEKGDIPEGYSVSREKKERFSLILESASTNQTSMYLCASSPRQGRVETQYFGPGTRLLVL.

The gene calls are TRBV4-2 and TRBJ2-1, with 10 positions matching TRBD1. Losses at the gene ends were 4 bases for V and 0 bases for J; bases not matched to a gene: 3. Germline lookup yields CDR1 LGHNA and CDR2 YNFKEQ. The CDR3 is made up of 16 amino acids. The CDR3 loop reads CASSPGQGISYNEQFF. CDR3 DNA sequence: TGTGCCAGCAGCCCGGGACAGGGGATCTCCTACAATGAGCAGTTCTTC.

This chain connects TRBV28 to TRBJ1-3, with TRBD1 matching 10 bases. Germline V lookup: CDR1 MDHEN, CDR2 SYDVKM. The CDR3 totals 15 residues. Germline trimming cut 6 bases from V and 8 bases from J; bases unmatched to any gene: 10. CDR3 sequence: CASSTPTGGKYTIYF. The CDR3 region has the DNA TGTGCCAGCAGCACCCCGACAGGGGGCAAATACACCATATATTTT. The full variable domain, in which reference TRBV28 and TRBJ1-3 provide the parts outside the CDR3, is DVKVTQSSRYLVKRTGEKVFLECVQDMDHENMFWYRQDPGLGLRLIYFSYDVKMKEKGDIPEGYSVSREKKERFSLILESASTNQTSMYLCASSTPTGGKYTIYFGEGSWLTVV.

V gene TRBV7-2 combines with J gene TRBJ1-1; D is perhaps TRBD1 (6 bases). Germline V CDR1 and CDR2: SGHTA, FQGNSA. The CDR3 length is 15 residues. The germline V and J ends were trimmed by 1 base and 2 bases, with 11 bases remaining between them. CDR3 region: CASSLDHRANTEAFF. The CDR3 DNA is TGTGCCAGCAGCTTAGACCACAGGGCTAACACTGAAGCTTTCTTT.

The CDR3 loop is CASSPDGGPAYEQYF. The CDR3 DNA sequence: TGTGCCAGCAGCCCCGACGGGGGGCCCGCCTACGAGCAGTACTTC. The chain couples TRBV13 to TRBJ2-7; D may be TRBD2 (7 bases). Trimming cost V 5 bases and J 2 bases, with 16 bases left between them. Germline lookup yields CDR1 PRHDT and CDR2 FYEKMQ (reference sequence). CDR3 length: 15 residues.